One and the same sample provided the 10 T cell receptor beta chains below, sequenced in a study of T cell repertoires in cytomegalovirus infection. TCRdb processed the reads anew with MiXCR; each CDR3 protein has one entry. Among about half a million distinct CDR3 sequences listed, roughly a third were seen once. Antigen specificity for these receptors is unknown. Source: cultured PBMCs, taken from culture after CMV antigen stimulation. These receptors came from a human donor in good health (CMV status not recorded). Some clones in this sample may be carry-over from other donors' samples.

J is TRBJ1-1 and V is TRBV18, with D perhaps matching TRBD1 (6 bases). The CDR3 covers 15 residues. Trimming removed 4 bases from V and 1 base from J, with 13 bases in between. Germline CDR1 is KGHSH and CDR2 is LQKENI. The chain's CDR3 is CASSRTERENTEAFF. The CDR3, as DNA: TGTGCCAGCTCACGGACAGAGAGGGAGAACACTGAAGCTTTCTTT.

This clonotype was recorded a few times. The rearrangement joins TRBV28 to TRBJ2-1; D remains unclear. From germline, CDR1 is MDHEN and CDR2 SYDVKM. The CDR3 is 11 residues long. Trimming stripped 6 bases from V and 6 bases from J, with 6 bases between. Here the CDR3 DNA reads TGTGCCAGCAGGGATTTCAATGAGCAGTTCTTC. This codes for CASRDFNEQFF. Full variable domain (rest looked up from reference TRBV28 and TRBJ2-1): DVKVTQSSRYLVKRTGEKVFLECVQDMDHENMFWYRQDPGLGLRLIYFSYDVKMKEKGDIPEGYSVSREKKERFSLILESASTNQTSMYLCASRDFNEQFFGPGTRLTVL.

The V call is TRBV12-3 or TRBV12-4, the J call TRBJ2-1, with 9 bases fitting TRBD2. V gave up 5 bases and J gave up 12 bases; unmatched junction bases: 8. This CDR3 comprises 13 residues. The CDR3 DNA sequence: TGTGCCAGCAGTCCGGGACTAGCCGAAACGCAGTTCTTC. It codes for CASSPGLAETQFF.

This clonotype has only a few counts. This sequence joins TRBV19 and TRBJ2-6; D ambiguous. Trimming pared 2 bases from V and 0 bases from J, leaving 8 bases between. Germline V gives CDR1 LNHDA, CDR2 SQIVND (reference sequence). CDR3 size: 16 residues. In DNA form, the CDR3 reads TGTGCCAGTAGTATACCCCCCCACTCTGGGGCCAACGTCCTGACTTTC. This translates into CASSIPPHSGANVLTF.

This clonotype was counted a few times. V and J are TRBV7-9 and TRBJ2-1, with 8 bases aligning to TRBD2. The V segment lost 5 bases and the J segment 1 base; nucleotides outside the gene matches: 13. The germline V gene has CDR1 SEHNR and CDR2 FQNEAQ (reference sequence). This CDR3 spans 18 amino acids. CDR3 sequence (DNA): TGTGCCAGCAGCCCCAGAGGGATACTAGCGGCTTCCTACAATGAGCAGTTCTTC. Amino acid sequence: CASSPRGILAASYNEQFF.

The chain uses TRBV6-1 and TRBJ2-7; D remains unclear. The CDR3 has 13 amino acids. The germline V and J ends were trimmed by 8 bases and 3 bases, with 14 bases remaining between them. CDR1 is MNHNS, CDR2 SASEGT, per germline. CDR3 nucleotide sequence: TGTGCCAGCGGCCTGTCCCCCGGCTACGAGCAGTACGTC. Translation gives CASGLSPGYEQYV.

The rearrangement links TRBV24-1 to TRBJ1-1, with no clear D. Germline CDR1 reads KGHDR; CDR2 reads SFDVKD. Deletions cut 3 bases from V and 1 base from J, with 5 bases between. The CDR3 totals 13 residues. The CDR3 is CATSDGENTEAFF. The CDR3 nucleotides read TGTGCCACCAGTGATGGAGAGAACACTGAAGCTTTCTTT.

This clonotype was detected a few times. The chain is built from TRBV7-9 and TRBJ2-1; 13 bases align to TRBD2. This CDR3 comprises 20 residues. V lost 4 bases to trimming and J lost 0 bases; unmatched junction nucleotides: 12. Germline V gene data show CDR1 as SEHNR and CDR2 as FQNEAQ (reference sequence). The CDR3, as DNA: TGTGCCAGCAGCTCCCATCGGACTAGCGGGAGACCTAGCTCCTACAATGAGCAGTTCTTC. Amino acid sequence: CASSSHRTSGRPSSYNEQFF. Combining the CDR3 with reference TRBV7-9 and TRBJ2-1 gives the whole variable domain DTGVSQNPRHKITKRGQNVTFRCDPISEHNRLYWYRQTLGQGPEFLTYFQNEAQLEKSRLLSDRFSAERPKGSFSTLEIQRTEQGDSAMYLCASSSHRTSGRPSSYNEQFFGPGTRLTVL.

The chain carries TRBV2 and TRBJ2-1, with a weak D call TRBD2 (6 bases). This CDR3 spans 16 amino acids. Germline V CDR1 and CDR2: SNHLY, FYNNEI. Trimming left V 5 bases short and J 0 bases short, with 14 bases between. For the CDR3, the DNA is TGTGCCAGCAGTTCAACTAGCTTCGGCTCCTACAATGAGCAGTTCTTC. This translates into CASSSTSFGSYNEQFF.

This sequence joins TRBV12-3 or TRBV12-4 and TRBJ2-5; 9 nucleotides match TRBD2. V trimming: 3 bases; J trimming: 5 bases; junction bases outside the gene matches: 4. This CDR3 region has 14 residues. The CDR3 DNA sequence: TGTGCCAGCAGTTTCTTCGGACTAGCGGAGACCCAGTACTTC. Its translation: CASSFFGLAETQYF.